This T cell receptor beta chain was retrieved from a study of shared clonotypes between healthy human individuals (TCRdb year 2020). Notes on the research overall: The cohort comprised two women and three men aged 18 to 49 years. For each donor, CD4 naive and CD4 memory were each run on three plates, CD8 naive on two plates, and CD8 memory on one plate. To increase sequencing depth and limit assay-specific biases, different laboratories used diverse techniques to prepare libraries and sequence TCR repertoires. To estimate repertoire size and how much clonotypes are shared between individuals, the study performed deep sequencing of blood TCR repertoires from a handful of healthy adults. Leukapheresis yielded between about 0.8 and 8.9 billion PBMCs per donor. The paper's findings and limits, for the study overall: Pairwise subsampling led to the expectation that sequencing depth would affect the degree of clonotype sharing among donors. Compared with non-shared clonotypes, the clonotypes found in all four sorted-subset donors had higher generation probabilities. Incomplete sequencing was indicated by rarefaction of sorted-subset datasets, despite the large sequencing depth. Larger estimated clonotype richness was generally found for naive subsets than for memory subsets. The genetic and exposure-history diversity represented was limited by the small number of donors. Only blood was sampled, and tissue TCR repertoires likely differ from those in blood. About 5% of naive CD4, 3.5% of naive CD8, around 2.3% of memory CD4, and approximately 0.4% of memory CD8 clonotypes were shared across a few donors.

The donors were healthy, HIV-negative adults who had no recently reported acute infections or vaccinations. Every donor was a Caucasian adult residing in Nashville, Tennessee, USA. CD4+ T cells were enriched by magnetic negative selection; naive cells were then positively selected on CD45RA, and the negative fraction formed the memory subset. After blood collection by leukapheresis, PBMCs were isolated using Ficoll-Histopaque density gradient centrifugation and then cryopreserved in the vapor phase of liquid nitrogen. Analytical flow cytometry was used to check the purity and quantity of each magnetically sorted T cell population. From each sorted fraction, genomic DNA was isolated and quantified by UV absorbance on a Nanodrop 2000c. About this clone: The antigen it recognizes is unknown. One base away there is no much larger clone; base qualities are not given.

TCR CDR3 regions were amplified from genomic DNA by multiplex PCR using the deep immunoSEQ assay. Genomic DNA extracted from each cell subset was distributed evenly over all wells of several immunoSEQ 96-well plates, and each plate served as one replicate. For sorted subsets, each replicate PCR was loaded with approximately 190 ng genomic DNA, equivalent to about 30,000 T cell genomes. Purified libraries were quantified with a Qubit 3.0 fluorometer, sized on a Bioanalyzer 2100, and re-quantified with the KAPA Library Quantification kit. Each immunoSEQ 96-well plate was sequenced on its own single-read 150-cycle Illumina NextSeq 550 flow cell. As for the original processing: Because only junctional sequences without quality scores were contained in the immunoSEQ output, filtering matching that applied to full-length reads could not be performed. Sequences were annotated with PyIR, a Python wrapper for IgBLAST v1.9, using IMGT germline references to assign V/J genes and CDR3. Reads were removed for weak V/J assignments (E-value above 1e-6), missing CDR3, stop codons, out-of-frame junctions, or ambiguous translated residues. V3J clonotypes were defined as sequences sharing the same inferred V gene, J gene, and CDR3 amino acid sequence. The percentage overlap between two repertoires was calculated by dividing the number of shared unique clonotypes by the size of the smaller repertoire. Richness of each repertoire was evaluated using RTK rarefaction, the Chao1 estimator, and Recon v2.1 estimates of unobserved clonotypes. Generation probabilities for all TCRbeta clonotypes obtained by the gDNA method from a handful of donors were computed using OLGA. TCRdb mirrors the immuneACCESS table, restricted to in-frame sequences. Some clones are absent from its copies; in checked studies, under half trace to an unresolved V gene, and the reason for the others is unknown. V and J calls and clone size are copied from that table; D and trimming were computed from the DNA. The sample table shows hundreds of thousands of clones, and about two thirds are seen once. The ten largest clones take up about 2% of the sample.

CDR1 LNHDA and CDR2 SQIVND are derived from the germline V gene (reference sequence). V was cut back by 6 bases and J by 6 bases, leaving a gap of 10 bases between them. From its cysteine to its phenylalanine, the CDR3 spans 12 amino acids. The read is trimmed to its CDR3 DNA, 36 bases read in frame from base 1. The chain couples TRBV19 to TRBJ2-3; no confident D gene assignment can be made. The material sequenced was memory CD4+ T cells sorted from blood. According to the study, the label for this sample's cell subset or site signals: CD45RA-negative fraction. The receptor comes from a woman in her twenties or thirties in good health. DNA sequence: TGTGCCAGTAGAAACGACCAGGATACGCAGTATTTT. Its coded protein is CASRNDQDTQYF.